These 24 T cell receptor beta chains came from one sample sequenced in a study of blood T cell repertoires in COVID-19 (dated by TCRdb to 2018 to 2021). The receptor library was made with the immunoSEQ multiplex PCR assay. The table comes from immuneACCESS by way of TCRdb, which keeps in-frame sequences with V and J called. Part of the clones is missing from these tables; in studies checked, under half for an unresolved V gene and the rest for unknown reasons. This sample holds roughly 220,000 clones; over 80% were observed only once. Jointly, the top ten make up 6.8% of the sample. The sample consisted of PBMCs or T cells enriched from blood (not recorded which). The receptors originated from a woman aged 40 to 49 who had recovered from COVID-19.

This chain links TRBV11-2 with TRBJ2-4; weak D call: TRBD2 (5 bases). Germline-derived CDR1 and CDR2 are SGHAT and FQNNGV. Deletions cut 4 bases from V and 1 base from J, with 14 bases between. The CDR3 runs 16 residues. The chain's CDR3 is CASSSGRAMAKNIQYF. The CDR3 DNA sequence: TGTGCCAGCAGCTCTGGGAGAGCAATGGCCAAAAACATTCAGTACTTC.

The V and J genes are TRBV10-1 and TRBJ2-3; 10 positions agree with TRBD2. CDR3 length: 18 residues. From germline, CDR1 is WNHNN and CDR2 SYGVQD (reference sequence). The V gene end was trimmed by 0 bases and the J gene end by 3 bases; junction bases not matched to a gene: 9. The CDR3 nucleotides are TGCGCCAGCAGTGAGTCCTACGGCAGCGGGAGGGTTACAGATACGCAGTATTTT. Translation gives CASSESYGSGRVTDTQYF.

The chain is built from TRBV7-2 and TRBJ1-4; 8 nucleotides agree with TRBD1. The CDR3 extends over 14 amino acids. The V gene end was trimmed by 5 bases and the J gene end by 6 bases; junction bases not matched to a gene: 5. Germline values: CDR1 SGHTA, CDR2 FQGNSA. This CDR3 reads CASSLRGQYEKLFF. The CDR3 DNA follows: TGTGCCAGCAGCCTCAGGGGGCAGTATGAAAAACTGTTTTTT.

This clone was detected ten times or more. The rearrangement uses TRBV18 and TRBJ2-2; 11 bases are shared with TRBD2. The germline CDR1 and CDR2 sequences are KGHSH and LQKENI. V lost 1 base and J lost 5; bases outside the gene matches: 6. The length of the CDR3 is 17 residues. The CDR3 bases are TGTGCCAGCTCACCACTTACTAGCGGGAGCGGTACCGGGGAGCTGTTTTTT. Protein sequence: CASSPLTSGSGTGELFF. The full variable domain, with the rest looked up from reference TRBV18 and TRBJ2-2, is NAGVMQNPRHLVRRRGQEARLRCSPMKGHSHVYWYRQLPEEGLKFMVYLQKENIIDESGMPKERFSAEFPKEGPSILRIQQVVRGDSAAYFCASSPLTSGSGTGELFFGEGSRLTVL.

This chain links TRBV6-6 with TRBJ2-1; 9 bases line up with TRBD2. CDR3 length: 13 residues. After removal of 5 bases from V and 10 bases from J, the junction contained 6 bases not matched to a gene. Germline CDR1 MNHNY, CDR2 SVGAGI (reference sequence). Here the CDR3 reads CASSHAGGTEQFF. In nucleotides, the CDR3 is TGTGCCAGCAGTCACGCGGGGGGGACCGAGCAGTTCTTC.

This sequence joins TRBV27 and TRBJ2-7; possibly TRBD1 for D (6 bases). Germline assignment: CDR1 MNHEY and CDR2 SMNVEV (reference sequence). Between the trimmed V and J ends, which lost 2 bases and 6 bases, there was a span of 11 bases. The CDR3 is 13 residues long. The DNA for the CDR3 is TGTGCCAGCAGTTTAGACAGGTACAGCGAGCAGTACTTC. Amino acid sequence: CASSLDRYSEQYF.

This sequence joins TRBV28 and TRBJ2-6; 8 nucleotides align to TRBD1. The CDR3 contains 17 residues. The J segment lost 0 bases and the V segment lost 6 bases, leaving 7 bases of the junction unmatched. The germline CDR1 and CDR2 sequences are MDHEN and SYDVKM. CDR3 DNA sequence: TGTGCCAGCAGCAGGACAGGGCTGAGCTCTGGGGCCAACGTCCTGACTTTC. Translating it yields CASSRTGLSSGANVLTF.

The chain employs TRBV27 and TRBJ1-2, with 8 bases aligning to TRBD1. Germline CDR1 is MNHEY and CDR2 is SMNVEV (reference sequence). The CDR3 extends over 17 amino acids. Unmatched junction bases numbered 13, after V lost 1 base and J lost 6 bases. The DNA of the CDR3 is TGTGCCAGCAGTTTATTCCCAACCGACAGGGGATATGATGGCTACACCTTC. Translating gives CASSLFPTDRGYDGYTF.

V and J are TRBV10-3 and TRBJ2-3, with TRBD2 identical over 7 bases. Trimming removed 10 bases from V and 2 bases from J; junction bases left unmatched: 12. This CDR3 has 15 amino acids. Looked up from germline, CDR1 is ENHRY and CDR2 is SYGVKD. The CDR3 DNA sequence: TGTGCCACCTCTTCGCGGGAGTCTGCCACAGATACGCAGTATTTT. Translating it yields CATSSRESATDTQYF.

The V call is TRBV10-3, the J call TRBJ1-1; perhaps TRBD1 as D (6 bases). This CDR3 has 15 amino acids. CDR1 and CDR2 from the germline V gene are ENHRY and SYGVKD. V gave up 3 bases and J gave up 3 bases, with 14 bases separating them. DNA of the CDR3: TGTGCCATCAGTGACTGGACAGCTGGGGACACTGAAGCTTTCTTT. Its protein product is CAISDWTAGDTEAFF.

The genes are TRBV5-4 and TRBJ2-3; TRBD2 might be the D (6 bases). Germline V gene data show CDR1 as SGHNT and CDR2 as YYREEE (reference sequence). The CDR3 sequence is 14 residues long. Trimming took 4 bases from V and 1 from J, leaving 10 bases between them. The DNA of the CDR3 is TGTGCCAGCAGCGGGGGGACTCGCACAGATACGCAGTATTTT. Translation gives CASSGGTRTDTQYF. The full variable domain, rest sourced from reference TRBV5-4 and TRBJ2-3, is ETGVTQSPTHLIKTRGQQVTLRCSSQSGHNTVSWYQQALGQGPQFIFQYYREEENGRGNFPPRFSGLQFPNYSSELNVNALELDDSALYLCASSGGTRTDTQYFGPGTRLTVL.

V is TRBV2 and J is TRBJ1-3, with TRBD1 matching over 7 bases. V lost 6 bases and J lost 7; bases outside the gene matches: 3. Germline V lookup: CDR1 SNHLY, CDR2 FYNNEI. The CDR3 contains 12 residues. In nucleotides, the CDR3 is TGTGCCAGCAGATACAGGGGTAACACCATATATTTT. Protein product: CASRYRGNTIYF.

The gene calls are TRBV19 and TRBJ2-2; D gene uncertain. V dropped 2 bases and J dropped 7 bases, with 14 bases sitting between them. The length of the CDR3 is 15 residues. Germline V CDR1 and CDR2: LNHDA, SQIVND (reference sequence). This CDR3 is CASSIFDSSDGELFF. CDR3 in DNA: TGTGCCAGTAGTATATTTGATAGCTCAGACGGGGAGCTGTTTTTT.

This chain joins TRBV5-1 and TRBJ1-1; TRBD1 matches 7 bases. CDR1 is SGHRS and CDR2 is YFSETQ in the germline V gene. This CDR3 comprises 14 residues. V shed 7 bases and J 1 base; nucleotides not matched to a gene: 7. The CDR3 sequence: CASFKGQSNTEAFF. The DNA of the CDR3 is TGCGCCAGCTTTAAGGGACAGTCGAACACTGAAGCTTTCTTT.

This chain joins TRBV6-5 and TRBJ1-5; D might be TRBD1 (6 bases). CDR3 length: 15 amino acids. V shed 7 bases and J shed 4 bases, with 17 bases lying between them. The germline CDR1 and CDR2 sequences are MNHEY and SVGAGI. CDR3 residues: CASILRQGRNQPQHF. CDR3 nucleotides: TGTGCCAGCATCCTGCGCCAGGGGCGAAATCAGCCCCAGCATTTT.

The chain carries TRBV7-2 and TRBJ1-2; D is undetermined. CDR3 length equals 15 residues. V gave up 0 bases and J gave up 4 bases, with 12 bases separating them. Germline CDR1 is SGHTA and CDR2 is FQGNSA. The CDR3 nucleotides are TGTGCCAGCAGCTTAGCGACGGGAGCCGTCTATGGCTACACCTTC. It yields the protein CASSLATGAVYGYTF. The entire variable domain, with the rest obtained from reference TRBV7-2 and TRBJ1-2, is as follows: GAGVSQSPSNKVTEKGKDVELRCDPISGHTALYWYRQSLGQGLEFLIYFQGNSAPDKSGLPSDRFSAERTGGSVSTLTIQRTQQEDSAVYLCASSLATGAVYGYTFGSGTRLTVV.

The chain has TRBV5-1 and TRBJ2-2; D is unclear. The CDR3 spans 14 residues. With 0 bases removed from V and 5 bases from J, the gap between germline ends came to 8 bases. From germline, CDR1 is SGHRS and CDR2 YFSETQ. In DNA, the CDR3 is TGCGCCAGCAGCTTGGGCGCGGAGACCGGGGAGCTGTTTTTT. Translated, it gives CASSLGAETGELFF.

CDR3 in DNA: TGTGCCAGCAGTCCCCCTAGACCCACCGGGGAGCTGTTTTTT. This translates into CASSPPRPTGELFF. V is TRBV28 and J is TRBJ2-2; D not certain. CDR1 and CDR2 from the germline V gene are MDHEN and SYDVKM. The length of the CDR3 is 14 residues. V gave up 5 bases and J gave up 4 bases, with 11 bases separating them.

The chain recombines TRBV5-4 with TRBJ1-5; 9 bases align to TRBD1. The CDR3 is made up of 18 amino acids. CDR1 and CDR2 from the germline V gene are SGHNT and YYREEE (reference sequence). Losses at the gene ends were 2 bases for V and 0 bases for J; bases not matched to a gene: 9. CDR3 loop: CASSFRDRAHYSNQPQHF. CDR3 nucleotide sequence: TGTGCCAGCAGCTTCCGGGACAGGGCCCATTATAGCAATCAGCCCCAGCATTTT.

The chain uses TRBV6-5 and TRBJ1-1, with D possibly being TRBD1 (5 bases). CDR1 MNHEY and CDR2 SVGAGI come from the germline V gene. The CDR3 runs 15 residues. V lost 6 bases and J lost 3, with 17 bases in between. In nucleotides, the CDR3 is TGTGCCAGCAGGAGATCAGGGAATGTGGACACTGAAGCTTTCTTT. Translating it yields CASRRSGNVDTEAFF.

The rearrangement links TRBV12-5 to TRBJ2-3; D possibly corresponds to TRBD2 (5 bases). V lost 0 bases and J lost 2, with 12 bases in between. This CDR3 has 16 amino acids. CDR1 and CDR2 (germline): LGHNT, FRNRAP. CDR3 in DNA: TGTGCTAGTGGTTTGGTACCGAAGACTAACACAGATACGCAGTATTTT. This gives the protein CASGLVPKTNTDTQYF.

The count of this clone is one. The DNA of the CDR3 is TGTGCCAGCAGCAAAGGGCCCAGGGGGGCCACTGAAGCTTTCTTT. Its translation: CASSKGPRGATEAFF. The V and J genes are TRBV21-1 and TRBJ1-1; the D call in the table, TRBD1, was not verified against the DNA. TRBV21-1 is reported as a pseudogene. This CDR3 comprises 15 residues.

The genes are TRBV29-1 and TRBJ2-4; maybe TRBD2 (5 bases). This CDR3 spans 13 amino acids. CDR1 and CDR2 (germline): SQVTM, ANQGSEA. The germline V and J ends were trimmed by 0 bases and 8 bases, with 11 bases remaining between them. As DNA, the CDR3 is TGCAGCGTTGAAGATCTGGCAGCGGACATTCAGTACTTC. It encodes CSVEDLAADIQYF.

The chain has TRBV5-1 and TRBJ2-1, with 8 bases that match TRBD2. Germline CDR1 is SGHRS and CDR2 is YFSETQ. J lost 3 bases, V lost 0 bases, and 8 bases had no gene match. The CDR3 runs to 17 residues. In nucleotides, the CDR3 is TGCGCCAGCAGCTTGGAGGCCGGTGCGGGAGGCTACAATGAGCAGTTCTTC. It codes for CASSLEAGAGGYNEQFF.